Below, 11 T cell receptor beta chains from the same sample are listed, as sequenced in a study of blood T cell repertoires in COVID-19. The repertoire was sequenced with immunoSEQ multiplex PCR; TCRdb's copy has only in-frame clones and lacks some. This sample carries more than 25,000 clones, around 87% of them seen once, and the ten largest clones take under 6.5%. Sequenced input: peripheral blood. These receptors all come from a man in his fifties or sixties with active COVID-19.

In its sample, this clone was seen once. This rearrangement joins TRBV9 to TRBJ1-1; the D is unclear. The CDR3 spans 13 residues. Germline V gene data show CDR1 as SGDLS and CDR2 as YYNGEE. The germline V and J ends were trimmed by 2 bases and 7 bases, with 12 bases remaining between them. The DNA for the CDR3 is TGTGCCAGCAGCGTTACGGGAAAAAGTGAAGCTTTCTTT. Translating it yields CASSVTGKSEAFF.

The chain employs TRBV27 and TRBJ1-5, with 10 bases matching TRBD1. The V segment lost 5 bases and the J segment 0 bases; nucleotides outside the gene matches: 4. This CDR3 spans 16 amino acids. Per the germline V gene, CDR1 is MNHEY and CDR2 is SMNVEV (reference sequence). This CDR3 is CASSPGQGYSNQPQHF. The CDR3 bases are TGTGCCAGCAGTCCGGGACAGGGGTATAGCAATCAGCCCCAGCATTTT.

The chain employs TRBV7-6 and TRBJ2-3; 9 bases are shared with TRBD1. This CDR3 spans 15 amino acids. With 5 bases clipped from V and 6 bases from J, the junction kept 9 bases outside the gene matches. The germline V gene encodes CDR1 SGHVS and CDR2 FNYEAQ. The CDR3 nucleotides read TGTGCCAGCAGCCTGATCGGGACAGGGAGGGATACGCAGTATTTT. Its translation is CASSLIGTGRDTQYF.

V and J are TRBV19 and TRBJ2-1; 10 bases are shared with TRBD2. In germline, CDR1 is LNHDA, CDR2 SQIVND (reference sequence). V was pared by 7 bases and J by 6 bases, with 9 bases of the junction left unmatched. CDR3 length: 15 amino acids. CDR3 sequence reads: CASNTRASGGNEQFF. For the CDR3, the DNA is TGTGCCAGTAACACAAGGGCTAGCGGGGGCAATGAGCAGTTCTTC. Drawing the rest from reference TRBV19 and TRBJ2-1, the complete variable domain is DGGITQSPKYLFRKEGQNVTLSCEQNLNHDAMYWYRQDPGQGLRLIYYSQIVNDFQKGDIAEGYSVSREKKESFPLTVTSAQKNPTAFYLCASNTRASGGNEQFFGPGTRLTVL.

V and J are TRBV11-1 and TRBJ1-2; possible D gene TRBD1, 5 bases. This CDR3 is built from 15 residues. Trimming stripped 1 base from V and 8 bases from J, with 17 bases between. Germline loops: CDR1 SGHAT, CDR2 FQDESV (reference sequence). CDR3 sequence reads: CASSLDSNGHTGYTF. CDR3 DNA sequence: TGTGCCAGCAGCTTAGATAGCAATGGACATACCGGCTACACCTTC.

Judged by abundance, this clone is large. The chain joins TRBV3-1 (or the pseudogene TRBV3-2) to TRBJ2-2; 8 bases are shared with TRBD2. From germline, CDR1 is LGHDT and CDR2 YNNKEL (reference sequence). This CDR3 is built from 17 residues. V shed 4 bases, J shed 6 bases, and the junction held 13 bases outside the gene matches. The CDR3 protein is CASSPGLGSSWAGELFF. The CDR3 DNA follows: TGTGCCAGCAGCCCGGGACTAGGAAGCTCTTGGGCCGGGGAGCTGTTTTTT.

The chain links TRBV4-1 to TRBJ1-4; perhaps TRBD1 as D (6 bases). The germline V gene has CDR1 MGHRA and CDR2 YSYEKL. The CDR3 spans 16 residues. With 5 bases removed from V and 7 bases from J, the gap between germline ends came to 20 bases. CDR3 nucleotide sequence: TGCGCCAGCAGCGGTCGGAACAGGGCCGCTGGTGAAAAACTGTTTTTT. Protein: CASSGRNRAAGEKLFF.

V and J are TRBV5-1 and TRBJ2-1, with D maybe TRBD1 (5 bases). V was clipped by 0 bases and J by 9 bases, with 13 bases between them. There are 14 residues in the CDR3. CDR1 SGHRS and CDR2 YFSETQ come from the germline V gene. CDR3 DNA sequence: TGCGCCAGCAGCTTGGTACAGGTCCGAGGTGAGCAGTTCTTC. Its translation is CASSLVQVRGEQFF.

The chain is built from TRBV6-5 and TRBJ1-1; D may be TRBD1 (6 bases). V dropped 6 bases and J dropped 6 bases, with 20 bases sitting between them. Germline assignment: CDR1 MNHEY and CDR2 SVGAGI. This CDR3 is 15 amino acids long. The CDR3 reads CASSYGGGGRPEAFF. As DNA, the CDR3 is TGTGCCAGCAGCTACGGCGGGGGCGGAAGGCCTGAAGCTTTCTTT.

This clone came up a few times. This chain uses TRBV18 with TRBJ2-7; 7 nucleotides agree with TRBD1. The CDR3 runs to 15 residues. V lost 3 bases and J lost 5; bases outside the gene matches: 10. CDR1 is KGHSH, CDR2 LQKENI, per germline. The CDR3 sequence: CASSPTGTASNEQYF. The CDR3, as DNA: TGTGCCAGCTCACCGACCGGGACAGCCTCTAACGAGCAGTACTTC.

This chain uses TRBV11-2 with TRBJ1-1; D remains ambiguous. The CDR3 sequence is 14 residues long. Trimming pared 6 bases from V and 5 bases from J, leaving 16 bases between. Per germline, CDR1 SGHAT and CDR2 FQNNGV. DNA for the CDR3: TGTGCCAGCAGTCCAGCCCCGGGATTTACTGAAGCTTTCTTT. This sequence encodes CASSPAPGFTEAFF.